The rows below give T cell receptor beta chains drawn from one sample of a study of cytomegalovirus exposure and HLA in healthy donors. Sequenced by immunoSEQ multiplex PCR; TCRdb stores in-frame clones only, minus some. The sample includes fewer than 90,000 clones, 75% to 80% seen only once; the top ten take 3.7%. Source material: PBMCs. These receptor sequences come from a man aged 25 to 45 in good health and CMV-seronegative. CDR3s include the opening cysteine and the closing phenylalanine or tryptophan. D genes are given only for firm matches. Some rows mark clone size as missing; the rest say once, few, many or name a class of expanded clone.

size | J | V | D | CDR3 | DNA
. | TRBJ2-7 | TRBV4-1 | . | CASSQETTLLYEQYF | TGCGCCAGCAGCCAAGAGACGACACTTCTATACGAGCAGTACTTC
. | TRBJ2-5 | TRBV21-1 | . | CASSGWEGRDRNSNTPEKETQYF | TGTGCCAGCAGCGGCTGGGAAGGACGGGACAGAAACTCTAACACTCCAGAGAAAGAGACCCAGTACTTC
. | TRBJ1-5 | TRBV28 | . | CASSHPDSSNQPQHF | TGTGCCAGCAGCCACCCCGACAGTAGCAATCAGCCCCAGCATTTT
few | TRBJ2-2 | TRBV2 | TRBD1 | CASRREPGQGVTGELFF | TGTGCCAGCAGGAGAGAGCCGGGACAGGGAGTCACCGGGGAGCTGTTTTTT
. | TRBJ2-3 | TRBV15 | TRBD2 | CATSRDLSSGSHTDTQYF | TGTGCCACCAGCAGAGATTTGTCTAGCGGGTCACACACAGATACGCAGTATTTT
. | TRBJ1-1 | TRBV14 | . | CASSNTRGTEAFF | TGTGCCAGCAGCAATACAAGGGGCACTGAAGCTTTCTTT
. | TRBJ1-2 | TRBV9 | TRBD1 | CASSVVSGQGAQGGGYTF | TGTGCCAGCAGCGTAGTTTCCGGACAGGGGGCGCAGGGTGGTGGCTACACCTTC
. | TRBJ1-5 | TRBV14 | . | CASRGDYQPQHF | TGTGCCAGCAGGGGGGACTATCAGCCCCAGCATTTT
. | TRBJ1-1 | TRBV30 | . | CAWSVLQGTEAFF | TGTGCCTGGAGTGTACTTCAGGGCACTGAAGCTTTCTTT
. | TRBJ1-6 | TRBV27 | . | CASSRYREGSSPLHF | TGTGCCAGCAGTAGATACAGGGAAGGGAGCTCACCCCTCCACTTT
. | TRBJ2-1 | TRBV5-1 | . | CASSLAPGVTYNEQFF | TGCGCCAGCAGCTTGGCCCCAGGGGTTACTTACAATGAGCAGTTCTTC
. | TRBJ1-4 | TRBV27 | . | CASSSQGREKLFF | TGTGCCAGCAGCTCTCAAGGGAGAGAAAAACTGTTTTTT
. | TRBJ1-2 | TRBV7-9 | TRBD1 | CASSSPLLTGASYGYTF | TGTGCCAGCAGCTCGCCACTTCTTACAGGGGCGAGCTATGGCTACACCTTC
. | TRBJ1-6 | TRBV7-2 | TRBD1 | CASRIRGGSISYNSPLHF | TGTGCCAGCAGAATACGAGGGGGCTCGATCTCCTATAATTCACCCCTCCACTTT
. | TRBJ2-7 | TRBV29-1 | TRBD1 | CSVEDRAGTYEQYF | TGCAGCGTTGAGGACAGGGCAGGTACCTACGAGCAGTACTTC
. | TRBJ1-6 | TRBV5-4 | . | CASSLGQDNSPLHF | TGTGCCAGCAGCTTGGGGCAGGATAATTCACCCCTCCACTTT
. | TRBJ1-5 | TRBV19 | . | CASSYYSGLSNQPQHF | TGTGCCAGTAGTTATTATTCGGGACTTTCAAATCAGCCCCAGCATTTT
. | TRBJ1-2 | TRBV7-2 | . | CASSLVVAGDGYTF | TGTGCCAGCAGCTTAGTCGTGGCAGGGGATGGCTACACCTTC
. | TRBJ1-5 | TRBV5-6 | . | CASSFTGYNQPQHF | TGTGCCAGCAGCTTTACGGGTTACAATCAGCCCCAGCATTTT
. | TRBJ1-3 | TRBV6-5 | . | CASSYSSGPGNTIYF | TGTGCCAGCAGTTACTCGTCAGGGCCTGGAAACACCATATATTTT
. | TRBJ1-2 | TRBV5-1 | . | CASSLGAITNYGYTF | TGCGCCAGCAGCTTGGGGGCTATAACTAACTATGGCTACACCTTC
once | TRBJ2-1 | TRBV19 | TRBD1 | CASSILGTLSGTGATSYNEQFF | TGTGCCAGTAGTATTTTAGGGACATTGTCCGGGACAGGCGCTACCTCCTACAATGAGCAGTTCTTC
. | TRBJ2-3 | TRBV27 | TRBD1 | CASSPGQGGSTDTQYF | TGTGCCAGCAGTCCGGGACAGGGAGGTTCCACAGATACGCAGTATTTT
few | TRBJ1-5 | TRBV9 | . | CASSGGGPVSNQPQHF | TGTGCCAGCAGCGGGGGGGGGCCAGTTAGCAATCAGCCCCAGCATTTT
few | TRBJ2-7 | TRBV19 | . | CASNNGEYEQYF | TGTGCCAGTAACAACGGGGAGTACGAGCAGTACTTC
. | TRBJ2-1 | TRBV7-2 | . | CASSLDWSSYNEQFF | TGTGCCAGCAGCTTAGATTGGAGCTCCTACAATGAGCAGTTCTTC
. | TRBJ1-2 | TRBV5-4 | TRBD1 | CASRDRDDYGYTF | TGTGCCAGCAGGGACAGGGATGATTATGGCTACACCTTC
. | TRBJ2-2 | TRBV7-6 | TRBD1 | CASSLRDRTNTGELFF | TGTGCCAGCAGCTTAAGGGACAGAACGAACACCGGGGAGCTGTTTTTT
. | TRBJ2-7 | TRBV28 | TRBD2 | CASTERTSSYEQYF | TGTGCCAGCACGGAGCGGACTAGCTCCTACGAGCAGTACTTC
. | TRBJ2-7 | TRBV5-1 | . | CASSLVLGSAGESYEQYF | TGCGCCAGCAGCTTGGTATTAGGATCGGCAGGGGAGTCCTACGAGCAGTACTTC
. | TRBJ1-1 | TRBV11-2 | . | CASSPGFKGAQTEAFF | TGTGCCAGCAGCCCCGGTTTTAAGGGAGCCCAAACTGAAGCTTTCTTT
. | TRBJ2-1 | TRBV5-1 | TRBD1 | CASSRTGVRNNEQFF | TGCGCCAGCTCTAGAACAGGGGTTAGGAACAATGAGCAGTTCTTC
. | TRBJ2-3 | TRBV11-3 | . | CASSFSRSDTQYF | TGTGCCAGCAGCTTCTCTAGGTCGGATACGCAGTATTTT
. | TRBJ2-1 | TRBV12-2 | . | CASRFAAGGYNEQFF | TGTGCAAGTCGCTTTGCAGCGGGAGGGTACAATGAGCAGTTCTTC
few | TRBJ2-1 | TRBV2 | . | CASSISYNEQFF | TGTGCCAGCAGTATATCCTACAATGAGCAGTTCTTC
. | TRBJ1-2 | TRBV6-1 | . | CASSEFSQLYGYTF | TGTGCCAGCAGTGAATTTTCACAGCTCTATGGCTACACCTTC
. | TRBJ1-2 | TRBV7-9 | . | CASTPSTAAIGYTF | TGTGCCAGCACCCCGTCTACAGCGGCTATCGGCTACACCTTC
. | TRBJ1-1 | TRBV28 | . | CASSWGRGGTHTEAFF | TGTGCCAGCAGTTGGGGAAGGGGGGGGACCCACACTGAAGCTTTCTTT
. | TRBJ1-1 | TRBV2 | TRBD1 | CASRTGPITEAFF | TGTGCCAGCAGGACAGGGCCCATCACTGAAGCTTTCTTT
few | TRBJ2-7 | TRBV5-6 | . | CASSRPPGDYEQYF | TGTGCCAGCAGTCGCCCCCCAGGGGATTACGAGCAGTACTTC
. | TRBJ1-1 | TRBV2 | . | CASSESSNTEAFF | TGTGCCAGCAGTGAGTCCAGTAACACTGAAGCTTTCTTT
. | TRBJ1-5 | TRBV19 | . | CASSTSVGDIPRGNQPQHF | TGTGCCAGTAGTACAAGTGTCGGGGACATCCCACGGGGCAATCAGCCCCAGCATTTT
. | TRBJ2-2 | TRBV11-2 | TRBD2 | CASSFSLAGGNTGELFF | TGTGCCAGCAGCTTTAGTCTAGCGGGAGGGAACACCGGGGAGCTGTTTTTT
. | TRBJ1-2 | TRBV6-5 | . | CASNGQPTGYGYTF | TGTGCCAGCAACGGACAGCCCACAGGCTATGGCTACACCTTC
. | TRBJ2-1 | TRBV10-2 | TRBD1 | CASRAGQADNEQFF | TGCGCCAGCAGGGCGGGACAGGCCGACAATGAGCAGTTCTTC
. | TRBJ2-1 | TRBV7-2 | TRBD2 | CASSPGAGMHEQFF | TGTGCCAGCAGCCCAGGAGCGGGAATGCATGAGCAGTTCTTC
. | TRBJ2-2 | TRBV25-1 | TRBD2 | CASSGRGVPNTGELFF | TGTGCCAGCAGTGGGCGGGGGGTCCCGAACACCGGGGAGCTGTTTTTT
once | TRBJ2-1 | TRBV7-6 | . | CASSLRNTETSYNEQFF | TGTGCCAGCAGCTTAAGAAACACCGAGACATCCTACAATGAGCAGTTCTTC
. | TRBJ2-2 | TRBV19 | . | CASSYTGELFF | TGTGCCAGTTCTTACACCGGGGAGCTGTTTTTT
once | TRBJ2-1 | TRBV19 | . | CASSISGQISIWEQFF | TGTGCCAGTAGTATAAGCGGGCAAATCTCAATATGGGAGCAGTTCTTC
few | TRBJ1-2 | TRBV2 | TRBD1 | CASSDEGANYGYTF | TGTGCCAGCAGTGACGAGGGGGCGAACTATGGCTACACCTTC
. | TRBJ2-7 | TRBV30 | . | CAWSVGGYEQYF | TGTGCCTGGAGTGTGGGCGGGTACGAGCAGTACTTC
. | TRBJ1-5 | TRBV4-3 | . | CASSQDVGVNQPQHF | TGCGCCAGCAGCCAAGATGTGGGAGTGAATCAGCCCCAGCATTTT
. | TRBJ2-7 | TRBV5-1 | TRBD1 | CASSYGQGASEQYF | TGCGCCAGCAGCTACGGACAGGGGGCCTCCGAGCAGTACTTC
. | TRBJ2-3 | TRBV6-1 | . | CASKLDLGTDTQYF | TGTGCCAGCAAACTAGACTTAGGCACAGATACGCAGTATTTT
once | TRBJ2-1 | TRBV19 | . | CASSSYNEQFF | TGTGCCAGTAGTTCATACAATGAGCAGTTCTTC
few | TRBJ2-7 | TRBV7-2 | TRBD2 | CASSLVSGRGYEQYF | TGTGCCAGCAGCTTAGTCTCGGGGCGGGGGTACGAGCAGTACTTC
. | TRBJ2-5 | TRBV19 | TRBD2 | CASSIVGRGAQETQYF | TGTGCCAGTAGTATAGTTGGGCGGGGGGCCCAAGAGACCCAGTACTTC